This TCR beta chain was obtained from a study of regulatory T cells in long-lasting Graves disease. The CDR3 length is 14 residues. Per germline, CDR1 SQVTM and CDR2 ANQGSEA. Trimming cost V 6 bases and J 4 bases; bases outside gene matches: 11. Libraries of TCR beta came from iRepertoire HTBI primers plus Arm-PCR of CDR3 regions. TCRdb re-analysed the multiplex PCR reads in MiXCR, keeping a single row per CDR3 protein. The repertoire includes more than 450,000 distinct CDR3 sequences, approximately 12% of them detected once, and approximately 9.6% sits in the top ten. Time point described: newly diagnosed GD, antithyroid drugs for less than 3 months. Scientists built the TCR library using RNA that was extracted from PBMCs. As concerns this clonotype: Its antigen remains unidentified.

Study-level results: Analyses excluded thyroid tissue, covering peripheral blood alone.

The sample was also reused in another study, on T cells in Graves' hyperthyroidism and ophthalmopathy.

This chain links TRBV29-1 with TRBJ2-7; 8 nucleotides line up with TRBD2. This sequence originates from a woman in her 30s with Graves disease. The starting material was peripheral blood mononuclear cells (PBMCs), obtained at new diagnosis, from a patient treated with antithyroid drugs. The CDR3 sequence is CSVRAPAGDYEQYF. DNA for the CDR3: TGCAGCGTGCGGGCCCCAGCGGGAGATTACGAGCAGTACTTC.